Presented here are 16 T cell receptor beta chains from one specimen sequenced in a study of read filtering for tumor transcriptome and immune sequencing. From 350 to 500 ng of RNA, a library with molecular barcoded alpha/delta and beta/gamma adaptors was made. TCRdb used MiXCR to reprocess the reads, holding one entry per CDR3 protein. The sample consists of some 39,000 distinct CDR3 sequences, 12% to 15% of them appearing once. Source material: a population of CD138-negative cells sorted from bone marrow. These receptors came from a donor at least 40 years old with multiple myeloma.

Many counts were recorded for this clonotype. Given a much more abundant clone one base away, this may be a read error. The CDR3 protein is CASSRTENVQFF. The CDR3 coding sequence is TGTGCCAGCAGCCGGACTGAAAATGTGCAGTTCTTC. The rearrangement links TRBV7-9 to TRBJ2-1, with D perhaps TRBD2 (5 bases). CDR3 length equals 12 residues. Germline-derived CDR1 and CDR2 are SEHNR and FQNEAQ (reference sequence).

This clonotype was counted at least ten times. The chain couples TRBV5-1 to TRBJ2-7; D unresolved. Germline CDR1 SGHRS, CDR2 YFSETQ. The V end lost 4 bases, the J end lost 0 bases, and 14 bases lay between the germline ends. The CDR3 consists of 15 residues. In DNA form, the CDR3 reads TGCGCCAGCAGCCCTAGACCGGAAAGCTCCTACGAGCAGTACTTC. Amino acid sequence: CASSPRPESSYEQYF. Together with reference TRBV5-1 and TRBJ2-7, the CDR3 gives the full variable domain: KAGVTQTPRYLIKTRGQQVTLSCSPISGHRSVSWYQQTPGQGLQFLFEYFSETQRNKGNFPGRFSGRQFSNSRSEMNVSTLELGDSALYLCASSPRPESSYEQYFGPGTRLTVT.

In its sample, this clonotype was seen many times. V is TRBV10-3 and J is TRBJ1-5; D is uncertain. Trimming left V 0 bases short and J 7 bases short, with 7 bases between. The CDR3 extends over 13 amino acids. Per the germline V gene, CDR1 is ENHRY and CDR2 is SYGVKD. CDR3 nucleotides: TGTGCCATCAGTGAGTCGATAAAACAGCCCCAGCATTTT. It codes for CAISESIKQPQHF.

On this clonotype itself: This sequence may be a read error, since a much larger clone differs from it by one base. The chain carries TRBV5-1 and TRBJ2-7; D possibly uses TRBD1 or TRBD2 (5 bases each). Germline values: CDR1 SGHRS, CDR2 YFSETQ. V lost 7 bases and J lost 0, with 14 bases in between. The CDR3 spans 14 residues. The DNA for the CDR3 is TGCGCCAGCCGATTACAGAGGGGCTCCTACGAGCAGTACTTC. Amino acid sequence: CASRLQRGSYEQYF.

In the case of this clonotype: A much larger clone differs from this one at a single base, so this may be a read error. The chain is built from TRBV29-1 and TRBJ2-7; 7 bases agree with TRBD1. The length of the CDR3 is 13 residues. Per germline, CDR1 SQVTM and CDR2 ANQGSEA. V lost 2 bases, J lost 5 bases, and 6 bases stayed unmatched. The CDR3: CSVEKQGTNEQYF. The CDR3 DNA reads TGCAGCGTTGAAAAACAGGGGACCAACGAGCAGTACTTC.

This clonotype occurred many times. The rearrangement uses TRBV5-1 and TRBJ2-2; 11 bases are a match to TRBD1. Germline V gives CDR1 SGHRS, CDR2 YFSETQ. This CDR3 region has 15 residues. With V trimmed by 3 bases and J by 4 bases, 2 bases remained unmatched. For the CDR3, the DNA is TGCGCCAGCAGCTCGGGACAGGGGGTCACCGGGGAGCTGTTTTTT. Translated: CASSSGQGVTGELFF.

This clonotype showed up many times. CDR3 coding DNA: TGCGCCAGCAGCTTGGCACAGGGGGCGTCAGATACGCAGTATTTT. It yields the protein CASSLAQGASDTQYF. The rearrangement uses TRBV5-1 and TRBJ2-3; the match to TRBD1 covers 9 bases. This CDR3 is 15 amino acids long. CDR1 is SGHRS, CDR2 YFSETQ, per germline. The ends lost 0 bases at V and 4 bases at J; junction bases unmatched: 3.

This clonotype showed up many times. The chain employs TRBV7-2 and TRBJ2-1, with 7 bases matching TRBD1. Germline CDR1 is SGHTA and CDR2 is FQGNSA. The V and J ends lost 6 bases and 6 bases, in that order; junction bases with no gene match: 8. The CDR3 has 14 amino acids. The CDR3 region is CASRPRTGANEQFF. CDR3 DNA: TGTGCCAGCAGACCCAGGACAGGCGCCAATGAGCAGTTCTTC.

This clonotype was seen repeatedly, ten times or more. The V and J genes are TRBV5-1 and TRBJ2-1; D not certain. This CDR3 contains 15 residues. With 7 bases removed from V and 0 bases from J, the gap between germline ends came to 14 bases. The germline V gene encodes CDR1 SGHRS and CDR2 YFSETQ. As DNA, the CDR3 is TGCGCCAGCGGCCCCTTAGCCAGCTCCTACAATGAGCAGTTCTTC. Translated, it gives CASGPLASSYNEQFF.

This clonotype appeared many times. The J gene is TRBJ1-1, the V gene TRBV12-3 or TRBV12-4; D gene ambiguous. The CDR3 sequence is 13 residues long. V was cut by 6 bases and J by 4 bases, with 12 bases left in between. CDR3 region: CASRESWGTEAFF. In nucleotides, the CDR3 is TGTGCCAGCAGGGAATCATGGGGCACTGAAGCTTTCTTT.

The chain combines TRBV4-1 with TRBJ2-1, with D maybe TRBD2 (5 bases). This CDR3 region has 15 residues. The V end lost 2 bases, the J end lost 6 bases, and 14 bases lay between the germline ends. The germline gives CDR1 MGHRA, CDR2 YSYEKL. CDR3 loop: CASSQLASGSNEQFF. The DNA for the CDR3 is TGCGCCAGCAGCCAACTCGCCTCGGGGAGCAATGAGCAGTTCTTC.

In this sample, this clonotype turned up many times. V usage is TRBV7-3 and J usage is TRBJ2-2; D is possibly TRBD1 (5 bases). Germline V gene sequence: CDR1 SGHTA, CDR2 FQGTGA. The CDR3 loop spans 13 amino acids. Trimming pared 4 bases from V and 7 bases from J, leaving 10 bases between. CDR3 residues: CASSSGLYGELFF. CDR3 coding DNA: TGTGCCAGCAGCTCAGGGTTATACGGGGAGCTGTTTTTT.

This clonotype has ten or more counts. The V call is TRBV28, the J call TRBJ1-1, with a possible D match to TRBD1 (6 bases). The germline V gene has CDR1 MDHEN and CDR2 SYDVKM. The CDR3 is made up of 16 amino acids. V lost 4 bases, J lost 4 bases, and 19 bases lay in between. CDR3 region: CASSSGGHVIGTEAFF. CDR3 DNA: TGTGCCAGCAGTTCGGGGGGGCACGTGATTGGCACTGAAGCTTTCTTT.

A word on this clonotype: At one end the junction does not follow the germline gene, possibly because of a read error. J is TRBJ1-1 and V is TRBV10-3; a weak D match, TRBD1 (5 bases). Germline values: CDR1 ENHRY, CDR2 SYGVKD. The length of the CDR3 is 14 residues. The CDR3 DNA reads as TGTGCCGCACGCGTTCAGGGTGTGAACACTGGAGCTTTCTTT. Translated, it gives CAARVQGVNTGAFF.

This clonotype was counted a few times. With a much larger clone just one base away, this may be a read error. The V call is TRBV2, the J call TRBJ1-2; weak D call: TRBD1 (5 bases). The germline V and J ends were trimmed by 10 bases and 4 bases, with 13 bases remaining between them. The CDR3 length is 12 residues. From germline, CDR1 is SNHLY and CDR2 FYNNEI. This chain's CDR3 is CATLTVSYGYTF. The DNA for the CDR3 is TGTGCCACCCTGACAGTCAGCTATGGCTACACCTTC.

This clonotype was recorded at least ten times. The chain combines TRBV28 with TRBJ2-7; D is undetermined. The V end was cut by 6 bases, the J end by 2 bases, with 14 bases between. This CDR3 is built from 14 residues. Germline V lookup: CDR1 MDHEN, CDR2 SYDVKM. The CDR3 region has the DNA TGTGCCAGCAGCCTAGGCAGCTTTACCTACGAGCAGTACTTC. Its translation is CASSLGSFTYEQYF.